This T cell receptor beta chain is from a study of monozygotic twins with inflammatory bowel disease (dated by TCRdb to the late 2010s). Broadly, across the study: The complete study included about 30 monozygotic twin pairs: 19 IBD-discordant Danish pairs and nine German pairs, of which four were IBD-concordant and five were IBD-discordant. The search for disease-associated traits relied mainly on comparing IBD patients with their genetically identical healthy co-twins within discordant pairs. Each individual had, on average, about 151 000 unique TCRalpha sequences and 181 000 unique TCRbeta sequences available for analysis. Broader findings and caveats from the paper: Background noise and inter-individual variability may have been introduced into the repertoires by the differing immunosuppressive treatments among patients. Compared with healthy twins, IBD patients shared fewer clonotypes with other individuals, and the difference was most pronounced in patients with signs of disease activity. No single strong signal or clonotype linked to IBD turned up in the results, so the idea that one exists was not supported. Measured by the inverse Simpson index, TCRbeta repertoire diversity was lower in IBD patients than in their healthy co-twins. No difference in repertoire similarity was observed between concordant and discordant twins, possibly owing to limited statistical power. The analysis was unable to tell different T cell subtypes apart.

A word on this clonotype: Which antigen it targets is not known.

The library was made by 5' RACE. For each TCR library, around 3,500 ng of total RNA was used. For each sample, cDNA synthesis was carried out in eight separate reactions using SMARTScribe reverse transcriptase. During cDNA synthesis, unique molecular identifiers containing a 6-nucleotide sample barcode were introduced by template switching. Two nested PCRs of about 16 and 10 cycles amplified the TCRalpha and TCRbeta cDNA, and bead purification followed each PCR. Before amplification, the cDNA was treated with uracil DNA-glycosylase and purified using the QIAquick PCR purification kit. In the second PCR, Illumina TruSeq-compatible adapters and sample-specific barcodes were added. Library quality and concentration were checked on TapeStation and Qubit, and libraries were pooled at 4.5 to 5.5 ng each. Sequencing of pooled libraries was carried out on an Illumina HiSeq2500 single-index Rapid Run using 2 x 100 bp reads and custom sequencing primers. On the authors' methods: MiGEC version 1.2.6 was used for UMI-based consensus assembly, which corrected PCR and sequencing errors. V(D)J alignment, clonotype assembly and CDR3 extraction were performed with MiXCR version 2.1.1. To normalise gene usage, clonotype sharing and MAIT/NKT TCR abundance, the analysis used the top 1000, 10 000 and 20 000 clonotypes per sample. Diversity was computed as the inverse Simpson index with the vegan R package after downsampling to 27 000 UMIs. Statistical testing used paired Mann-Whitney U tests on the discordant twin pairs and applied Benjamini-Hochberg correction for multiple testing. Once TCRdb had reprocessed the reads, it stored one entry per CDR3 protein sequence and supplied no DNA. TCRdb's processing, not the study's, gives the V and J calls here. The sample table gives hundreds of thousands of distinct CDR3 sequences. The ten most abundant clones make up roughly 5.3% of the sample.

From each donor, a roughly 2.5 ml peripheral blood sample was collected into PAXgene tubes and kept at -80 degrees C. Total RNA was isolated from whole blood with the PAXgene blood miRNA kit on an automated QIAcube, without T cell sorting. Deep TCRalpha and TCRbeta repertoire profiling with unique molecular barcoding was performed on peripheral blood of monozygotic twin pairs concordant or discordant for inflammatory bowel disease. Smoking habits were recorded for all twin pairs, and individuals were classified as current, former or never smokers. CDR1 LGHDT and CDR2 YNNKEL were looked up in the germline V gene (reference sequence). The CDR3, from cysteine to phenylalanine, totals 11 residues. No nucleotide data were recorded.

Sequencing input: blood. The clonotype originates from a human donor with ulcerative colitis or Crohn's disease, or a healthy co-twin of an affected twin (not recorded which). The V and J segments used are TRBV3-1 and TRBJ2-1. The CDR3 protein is CASSQANEQFF.